The TCR beta chain under discussion was sequenced for a study of early stage breast cancer tumors. Points on this clone: The antigen is unknown.

Method: immunoSEQ multiplex PCR; TCRdb's copy keeps in-frame clones and lacks some. Among about 48,000 clones listed, 83% were seen once. Findings of the study overall: Tumor and normal breast were distinguished via blood comparison in about 90% of the 16 patients. Most shared enriched TCRB sequences were commonly generated ones.

V dropped 1 base and J dropped 1; count of bases not matched to a gene: 11. Germline values: CDR1 SGHDT, CDR2 YYEEEE. This CDR3 is built from 18 residues. The source material was blood. The chain links TRBV5-6 to TRBJ1-5; 7 nucleotides line up with TRBD1. The sequence came from a person between 45 and 65 years old with breast cancer. CDR3 loop: CASSLSRIEGASNQPQHF. CDR3 nucleotides: TGTGCCAGCAGCTTGAGTCGCATTGAGGGGGCAAGCAATCAGCCCCAGCATTTT.